This paragraph covers one T cell receptor (beta chain) sequence. Germline CDR1 and CDR2: SEHNR and FQNEAQ (reference sequence). After removal of 3 bases from V and 3 bases from J, the junction contained 5 bases not matched to a gene. The CDR3 runs 15 residues. Original processing methods: How many nucleated cells were present was estimated from reference gene primer amplification. The data were produced by immunoSEQ multiplex PCR, yet TCRdb's version contains in-frame clones alone and is incomplete. For V, J and clone size, that table is used; D and trimming come from the DNA. The data contain around 70,000 clones, about 88% of them seen just once; the ten biggest clones take up approximately 1.5%. This record comes from a study of blood T cell repertoires in COVID-19. Overall study context: The origin of the acute and convalescent COVID-19 samples was the United States, Italy and Spain.

This TCR was recovered from a man over 45 with acute or convalescent COVID-19. Sample: peripheral blood. The chain has TRBV7-9 and TRBJ1-2, with 9 positions matching TRBD1. CDR3 in DNA: TGTGCCAGCAGCTTTGTCGGACAGGGGTACTATGGCTACACCTTC. It specifies CASSFVGQGYYGYTF.